This TCR beta chain came from a study of cytomegalovirus exposure and HLA in healthy donors. Study observations and caveats: It was taken for granted in presence/absence analyses that sequencing depth across donors was roughly uniform.

As to this clone: The antigen remains unidentified.

Per germline, CDR1 SSHAT and CDR2 FNYEAQ (reference sequence). The CDR3 is 15 residues long. With 5 bases clipped from V and 1 base from J, the junction kept 6 bases outside the gene matches. Researchers ran the PCR with 60 Vbeta and 13 Jbeta primers. The assay was immunoSEQ multiplex PCR, and TCRdb's table has in-frame clones only and misses some. The top ten clones hold more than 2.5% of a sample with just over 85,000 clones, over 60% of them seen once. The V and J genes are TRBV7-7 and TRBJ2-5, with TRBD1 matching over 8 bases. Sequenced material: PBMCs. The TCR comes from a man in his forties in good health and CMV-seronegative. The CDR3 reads CASSRGQGPQETQYF. CDR3 DNA: TGTGCCAGCAGCCGAGGACAGGGTCCCCAAGAGACCCAGTACTTC. The full variable domain, with the rest looked up from reference TRBV7-7 and TRBJ2-5, is GAGVSQSPRYKVTKRGQDVTLRCDPISSHATLYWYQQALGQGPEFLTYFNYEAQPDKSGLPSDRFSAERPEGSISTLTIQRTEQRDSAMYRCASSRGQGPQETQYFGPGTRLLVL.